Given below is one TCR beta chain in context. No antigen is known for it. The data derive from a study of memory CD4+ T cells and cytomegalovirus serostatus. Single viable CD3+CD4+CD8-CD45RO+ cells were sorted as the memory CD4+ T cells. Repertoires were generated with immunoSEQ multiplex PCR, while TCRdb's copy carries only in-frame clones and drops some. The table lists about 41,000 clones, around 78% of them singletons. Points from the study as a whole: Of about 150 reported CMV TCRbeta sequences, under 70 were found in memory CD4+ repertoires.

Per germline, CDR1 MDHEN and CDR2 SYDVKM. The CDR3 extends over 15 amino acids. Trimming took 5 bases from V and 4 from J; bases not matched to a gene: 7. Specimen: memory CD4+ T cells from blood. The rearrangement joins TRBV28 to TRBJ2-1; 8 bases agree with TRBD1. The sequence derives from an adult in good health and CMV-seronegative. For the CDR3, the DNA is TGTGCCAGCAGTCGGACAGGGAACATATACAATGAGCAGTTCTTC. Its protein is CASSRTGNIYNEQFF. Complete variable domain (other parts from reference TRBV28 and TRBJ2-1): DVKVTQSSRYLVKRTGEKVFLECVQDMDHENMFWYRQDPGLGLRLIYFSYDVKMKEKGDIPEGYSVSREKKERFSLILESASTNQTSMYLCASSRTGNIYNEQFFGPGTRLTVL.